The 12 T cell receptor beta chains in this list originate from one sample, sequenced in a study of blood T cell repertoires in COVID-19. Clones were sequenced by immunoSEQ multiplex PCR, and TCRdb holds only the in-frame ones, with some missing. The repertoire holds around 230,000 clones, with about nine tenths as singletons. Sequenced sample: peripheral blood. The source is a man aged 60 to 69 who had recovered from COVID-19.

V is TRBV24-1 and J is TRBJ1-2; tentatively, D is TRBD1 (5 bases). Germline CDR1 KGHDR, CDR2 SFDVKD. This CDR3 has 14 residues. V shed 4 bases and J shed 5 bases, with 13 bases lying between them. The CDR3 DNA reads as TGTGCCACCAGTGACCGAAACCAGGGATATGGCTACACCTTC. Translation gives CATSDRNQGYGYTF.

The V gene is TRBV4-2, the J gene TRBJ1-4; no clear D gene. V was clipped by 4 bases and J by 5 bases, with 14 bases between them. CDR1 and CDR2 from the germline V gene are LGHNA and YNFKEQ. The length of the CDR3 is 15 residues. For the CDR3, the DNA is TGTGCCAGCAGCCCCCAGGCGGGGATAAATGAAAAACTGTTTTTT. Translated, it gives CASSPQAGINEKLFF.

The chain couples TRBV11-2 to TRBJ2-3; TRBD2 agrees at 8 bases. CDR1 and CDR2 from the germline V gene are SGHAT and FQNNGV. The CDR3 has 17 amino acids. The V gene end was trimmed by 1 base and the J gene end by 3 bases; junction bases not matched to a gene: 9. CDR3 in amino acids: CASSLVYGGGGTDTQYF. CDR3 DNA sequence: TGTGCCAGCAGCTTAGTGTACGGCGGCGGGGGGACAGATACGCAGTATTTT.

This chain joins TRBV25-1 and TRBJ2-3; maybe TRBD2 (6 bases). The germline gives CDR1 MGHDK, CDR2 SYGVNS. The CDR3 is 14 residues long. The V end was cut by 5 bases, the J end by 1 base, with 10 bases between. Written as DNA, the CDR3 is TGTGCCAGCAGTCGGCGGGGCGGCACAGATACGCAGTATTTT. Residues: CASSRRGGTDTQYF.

V and J are TRBV3-1 (or the pseudogene TRBV3-2) and TRBJ1-3; D might be TRBD1 (5 bases). The CDR3 loop spans 14 amino acids. Trimming removed 2 bases at V and 6 bases at J, with 11 bases between. Germline V gene sequence: CDR1 LGHDT, CDR2 YNNKEL (reference sequence). The CDR3 protein is CASSQFGGENTIYF. The CDR3, as DNA: TGTGCCAGCAGCCAATTCGGGGGGGAAAACACCATATATTTT.

The CDR3 nucleotides are TGCAGTGCTAGTCCTGGGACTAGCCACTTCCAGTTCTTC. Protein: CSASPGTSHFQFF. The chain links TRBV20-1 to TRBJ2-1, with TRBD2 identical over 9 bases. The CDR3 is 13 residues long. Trimming cost V 3 bases and J 13 bases; bases outside gene matches: 10. Per germline, CDR1 DFQATT and CDR2 SNEGSKA (reference sequence).

The chain joins TRBV11-2 to TRBJ2-2, with D unresolved. CDR3 length: 15 amino acids. Trimming removed 1 base from V and 1 base from J, with 7 bases in between. CDR1 is SGHAT, CDR2 FQNNGV, per germline. The CDR3 sequence: CASSLAPQNTGELFF. The CDR3 DNA reads as TGTGCCAGCAGCTTAGCCCCACAGAACACCGGGGAGCTGTTTTTT.

The rearrangement links TRBV11-2 to TRBJ2-3; 9 bases line up with TRBD2. The ends lost 7 bases at V and 8 bases at J; junction bases unmatched: 10. The CDR3 is 14 residues long. The germline gives CDR1 SGHAT, CDR2 FQNNGV. The CDR3 region has the DNA TGTGCCAGCACCAGAAGCGGGGGGCTCGGTACGCAGTATTTT. Its translation is CASTRSGGLGTQYF.

This sequence joins TRBV5-1 and TRBJ2-6, with D unclear. Germline loops: CDR1 SGHRS, CDR2 YFSETQ. This CDR3 is 15 amino acids long. The V end lost 4 bases, the J end lost 0 bases, and 8 bases lay between the germline ends. This CDR3 reads CASSPVPSGANVLTF. In DNA form, the CDR3 reads TGCGCCAGCAGCCCAGTACCCTCTGGGGCCAACGTCCTGACTTTC. The complete variable domain, with remaining parts taken from reference TRBV5-1 and TRBJ2-6, reads KAGVTQTPRYLIKTRGQQVTLSCSPISGHRSVSWYQQTPGQGLQFLFEYFSETQRNKGNFPGRFSGRQFSNSRSEMNVSTLELGDSALYLCASSPVPSGANVLTFGAGSRLTVL.

The chain joins TRBV6-4 to TRBJ2-5, with unresolved D. The germline V gene has CDR1 MRHNA and CDR2 SNTAGT. The ends were cut back, 5 bases at V and 1 base at J, with 11 bases in the middle. CDR3 length: 14 amino acids. CDR3 loop: CASSLGLSQETQYF. The CDR3 bases are TGTGCCAGCAGTCTAGGTCTGTCCCAAGAGACCCAGTACTTC.

The CDR3 sequence is CASSLPTGMGGRYTF. DNA for the CDR3: TGTGCCAGCAGTTTACCCACAGGAATGGGAGGGCGGTACACCTTC. This chain connects TRBV28 to TRBJ1-2; D is possibly TRBD1 (5 bases). Trimming pared 2 bases from V and 11 bases from J, leaving 21 bases between. Germline CDR1 is MDHEN and CDR2 is SYDVKM. This CDR3 has 15 amino acids.

The chain uses TRBV4-1 and TRBJ1-2; 7 bases are shared with TRBD1. The germline gives CDR1 MGHRA, CDR2 YSYEKL. The trim removed 0 bases at V and 8 bases at J, leaving 12 bases unmatched. This CDR3 is 16 amino acids long. CDR3: CASSQEPHRTGGGYTF. CDR3 nucleotide sequence: TGCGCCAGCAGCCAAGAGCCTCATCGGACAGGAGGCGGCTACACCTTC.